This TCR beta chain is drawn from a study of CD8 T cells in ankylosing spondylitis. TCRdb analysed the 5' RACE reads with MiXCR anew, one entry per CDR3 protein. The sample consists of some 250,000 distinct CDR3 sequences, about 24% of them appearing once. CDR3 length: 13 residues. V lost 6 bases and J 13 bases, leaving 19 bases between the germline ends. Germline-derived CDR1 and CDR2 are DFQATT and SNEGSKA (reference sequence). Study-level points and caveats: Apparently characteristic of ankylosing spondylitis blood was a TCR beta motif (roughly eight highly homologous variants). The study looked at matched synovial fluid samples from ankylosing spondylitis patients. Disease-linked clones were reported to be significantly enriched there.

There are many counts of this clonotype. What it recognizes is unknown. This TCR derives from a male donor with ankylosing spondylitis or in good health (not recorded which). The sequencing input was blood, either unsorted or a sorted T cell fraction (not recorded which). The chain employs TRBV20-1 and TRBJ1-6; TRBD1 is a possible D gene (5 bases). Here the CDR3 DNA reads TGCAGTGCCAGCCCGGGGGGGGAAGGGCCCCTCCACTTT. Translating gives CSASPGGEGPLHF.